Included here is one T cell receptor beta chain sequence, with context. Antigen unknown. This entry comes from a study of T cell repertoires in cytomegalovirus infection. Background on the study: Used in the study were CMV epitopes, some recently identified and HLA-C-restricted, others well-studied and HLA-B-restricted. A matching HLA type, together with CMV infection, was signaled by public TCR beta signatures.

Study-wide results and caveats: Cumulative public TCR beta family frequency identified CMV carriers with the relevant HLA. There were HLA-C-restricted CMV-specific TCR beta clonotypes dominating the ex vivo response.

TCRdb itself ran the reads through MiXCR, one entry per CDR3 protein. The sample carries about 920,000 distinct CDR3 sequences, approximately 30% recorded once. Germline V gene sequence: CDR1 ENHRY, CDR2 SYGVKD. V dropped 0 bases and J dropped 2 bases, with 14 bases sitting between them. The CDR3 has 16 residues. This material consisted of cultured CD8+ T cells from PBMCs, taken from culture after CMV antigen stimulation. This TCR came from a human donor in good health (CMV status not recorded). Some clones in this sample may be carry-over from other donors' samples. The chain carries TRBV10-3 and TRBJ2-7; the D gene could be TRBD1 or TRBD2 (5 bases each). The CDR3 sequence is CAISESSRDPTYEQYF. CDR3 coding DNA: TGTGCCATCAGTGAGTCGAGCCGGGACCCTACCTACGAGCAGTACTTC.